A selection of T cell receptor beta chains follows, all from one sample in a study of CD8 T cells in Susac syndrome. TCRdb passed the immunoSEQ multiplex PCR reads through MiXCR, listing each CDR3 protein once. Here the sample spans under 80,000 distinct CDR3 sequences, less than 95% being singletons. Material for sequencing was CD8+ T cells from PBMCs. These TCRs come from a human donor with multiple sclerosis. Both conserved end residues are part of each CDR3. Fields, in order: clone size, V gene, J gene, D gene, CDR3 DNA, CDR3 protein. The D gene is left open where the match is weak. Size is stated for part of the rows, as once, few or many counts, or as a class when the clone is expanded.

clone_size: NA
v_call: TRBV2
j_call: TRBJ2-4
d_call: TRBD2
cdr3_nt: TGTGCCAGCAGTCAGGAATTAGCGGGAATGGCGGACATTCAGTACTTC
cdr3_aa: CASSQELAGMADIQYF

clone_size: NA
v_call: TRBV7-6
j_call: TRBJ2-2
d_call: NA
cdr3_nt: TGTGCCAGCACCGTGACCGAGGGGGAGTTGACCGGGGAGCTGTTTTTT
cdr3_aa: CASTVTEGELTGELFF

clone_size: NA
v_call: TRBV4-1
j_call: TRBJ1-3
d_call: NA
cdr3_nt: TGCGCCAGCAGCCAAGAACTCTGGGGAGCTGGAAACACCATATATTTT
cdr3_aa: CASSQELWGAGNTIYF

clone_size: NA
v_call: TRBV30
j_call: TRBJ2-7
d_call: NA
cdr3_nt: TGTGCCTGGACTAGGACTTCATCCTACGAGCAGTACTTC
cdr3_aa: CAWTRTSSYEQYF

clone_size: NA
v_call: TRBV6-1
j_call: TRBJ2-7
d_call: NA
cdr3_nt: TGTGCCAGCAGTGAATTCCGGGATGGCTCGGGCGAGCAGTACTTC
cdr3_aa: CASSEFRDGSGEQYF

clone_size: NA
v_call: TRBV19
j_call: TRBJ1-1
d_call: NA
cdr3_nt: TGTGCCAGTAGGTGGGACGGAAGCATTGAAGCTTTCTTT
cdr3_aa: CASRWDGSIEAFF

clone_size: NA
v_call: TRBV2
j_call: TRBJ2-5
d_call: NA
cdr3_nt: TGTGCCAGCACGACGGGAGAAGAGACCCAGTACTTC
cdr3_aa: CASTTGEETQYF

clone_size: NA
v_call: TRBV5-1
j_call: TRBJ2-1
d_call: NA
cdr3_nt: TGCGCCAGCAGCTGGGGTTCGGGGCGTGAGCAGTTCTTC
cdr3_aa: CASSWGSGREQFF

clone_size: once
v_call: TRBV29-1
j_call: TRBJ1-1
d_call: NA
cdr3_nt: TGCAGCGTTGTCCCCGGGACCATGAACACTGAAGCTTTCTTT
cdr3_aa: CSVVPGTMNTEAFF

clone_size: NA
v_call: TRBV2
j_call: TRBJ1-1
d_call: NA
cdr3_nt: TGTGCTACCTCGCAGGGGCGGACTGAAGCTTTCTTT
cdr3_aa: CATSQGRTEAFF

clone_size: NA
v_call: TRBV12-3/TRBV12-4
j_call: TRBJ1-1
d_call: NA
cdr3_nt: TGTGCCAGCAGTTTCGTAACGGTGAACACTGAAGCTTTCTTT
cdr3_aa: CASSFVTVNTEAFF

clone_size: NA
v_call: TRBV5-4
j_call: TRBJ2-2
d_call: TRBD1
cdr3_nt: TGTGCCAGCAGACTACACGGGACAGGGACGGCCGGGGAGCTGTTTTTT
cdr3_aa: CASRLHGTGTAGELFF

clone_size: NA
v_call: TRBV5-1
j_call: TRBJ2-1
d_call: NA
cdr3_nt: TGCGCCAGCAGCATTGACAGCGCCAGCTCCTACAATGAGCAGTTCTTC
cdr3_aa: CASSIDSASSYNEQFF

clone_size: NA
v_call: TRBV27
j_call: TRBJ1-5
d_call: NA
cdr3_nt: TGTGCCAGCAGTTCAAAGGTCAGATTATATAGCAATCAGCCCCAGCATTTT
cdr3_aa: CASSSKVRLYSNQPQHF

clone_size: NA
v_call: TRBV27
j_call: TRBJ2-2
d_call: NA
cdr3_nt: TGTGCCAGCAGTTTATCTCCGGGACGGTTGAACACCGGGGAGCTGTTTTTT
cdr3_aa: CASSLSPGRLNTGELFF

clone_size: NA
v_call: TRBV20-1
j_call: TRBJ1-2
d_call: NA
cdr3_nt: TGCAGTGCTAGAGATCAGGGGCACTATGGCTACACCTTC
cdr3_aa: CSARDQGHYGYTF

clone_size: once
v_call: TRBV5-5
j_call: TRBJ1-5
d_call: NA
cdr3_nt: TGTGCCAGCAGCTTGGACTGGGCGAATCAGCCCCAGCATTTT
cdr3_aa: CASSLDWANQPQHF

clone_size: NA
v_call: TRBV12-3/TRBV12-4
j_call: TRBJ2-5
d_call: NA
cdr3_nt: TGTGCCAGCAGTTTCGGTTGGGGGGAGACCCAGTACTTC
cdr3_aa: CASSFGWGETQYF

clone_size: NA
v_call: TRBV13
j_call: TRBJ1-1
d_call: TRBD1
cdr3_nt: TGTGCCAGCACCTTAACACAGGGGGGGAACACTGAAGCTTTCTTT
cdr3_aa: CASTLTQGGNTEAFF

clone_size: NA
v_call: TRBV7-9
j_call: TRBJ2-7
d_call: TRBD1
cdr3_nt: TGTGCCAGCAGCTTAGGGACAGGGTACCACGAGCAGTACTTC
cdr3_aa: CASSLGTGYHEQYF

clone_size: NA
v_call: TRBV6-2/TRBV6-3
j_call: TRBJ2-2
d_call: NA
cdr3_nt: TGTGCCAGCAGTTACTCAGTCTGGGGCGGGGAGCTGTTTTTT
cdr3_aa: CASSYSVWGGELFF

clone_size: NA
v_call: TRBV7-9
j_call: TRBJ2-7
d_call: TRBD2
cdr3_nt: TGTGCCAGCAGCTTAGTTAGGGGACTAGCGGTTTACGAGCAGTACTTC
cdr3_aa: CASSLVRGLAVYEQYF

clone_size: NA
v_call: TRBV12-5
j_call: TRBJ1-5
d_call: TRBD1
cdr3_nt: TGTGCTAGTGGTTCGGGACAGGAGAATCAGCCCCAGCATTTT
cdr3_aa: CASGSGQENQPQHF

clone_size: NA
v_call: TRBV29-1
j_call: TRBJ1-1
d_call: NA
cdr3_nt: TGCAGCGTCGAGGACGCGGGTAACACTGAAGCTTTCTTT
cdr3_aa: CSVEDAGNTEAFF

clone_size: NA
v_call: TRBV4-1
j_call: TRBJ2-7
d_call: NA
cdr3_nt: TGCGCCAGCAGCCAAGAAAGCAGGGGCGAGCAGTACTTC
cdr3_aa: CASSQESRGEQYF

clone_size: NA
v_call: TRBV30
j_call: TRBJ1-1
d_call: TRBD1
cdr3_nt: TGTGCCTGGAGTTGGGACAGAAGGGATGCGGAAGCTTTCTTT
cdr3_aa: CAWSWDRRDAEAFF

clone_size: NA
v_call: TRBV5-4
j_call: TRBJ2-5
d_call: NA
cdr3_nt: TGTGCCAGCAGCTTGGCACCGGGGGCCCAAGAGACCCAGTACTTC
cdr3_aa: CASSLAPGAQETQYF

clone_size: NA
v_call: TRBV13
j_call: TRBJ2-1
d_call: TRBD2
cdr3_nt: TGTGCCAGCAGCCAATTCCCGGGGGCTAGCGGGAGTGATGAGCAGTTCTTC
cdr3_aa: CASSQFPGASGSDEQFF

clone_size: NA
v_call: TRBV6-1
j_call: TRBJ2-7
d_call: NA
cdr3_nt: TGTGCCAGCACCGAAGTTGTCGGGGGACCAGAGGTGGAGCAGTACTTC
cdr3_aa: CASTEVVGGPEVEQYF

clone_size: NA
v_call: TRBV27
j_call: TRBJ2-7
d_call: NA
cdr3_nt: TGTGCCAGCAGTTACTCGGGTGCGGTCTCCTACGAGCAGTACTTC
cdr3_aa: CASSYSGAVSYEQYF

clone_size: NA
v_call: TRBV7-2
j_call: TRBJ2-1
d_call: NA
cdr3_nt: TGTGCCAGCAGCCCCCTCACTAGCCCGAATGAGCAGTTCTTC
cdr3_aa: CASSPLTSPNEQFF

clone_size: NA
v_call: TRBV5-4
j_call: TRBJ1-1
d_call: NA
cdr3_nt: TGTGCCAGCAGCTTGGGAGGGAATCCTGAAGCTTTCTTT
cdr3_aa: CASSLGGNPEAFF

clone_size: NA
v_call: TRBV19
j_call: TRBJ1-2
d_call: NA
cdr3_nt: TGTGCCAGCAAACCCACAGGCCGAATAGGATATGGCTACACCTTC
cdr3_aa: CASKPTGRIGYGYTF

clone_size: NA
v_call: TRBV4-3
j_call: TRBJ2-7
d_call: NA
cdr3_nt: TGCGCCAGCAGCCAAAGCCACAGGTACGAGCAGTACTTC
cdr3_aa: CASSQSHRYEQYF

clone_size: NA
v_call: TRBV5-1
j_call: TRBJ2-7
d_call: TRBD1
cdr3_nt: TGCGCCAGCAGCTCCAAGGGACAGACCTACGAGCAGTACTTC
cdr3_aa: CASSSKGQTYEQYF

clone_size: NA
v_call: TRBV18
j_call: TRBJ1-2
d_call: NA
cdr3_nt: TGTGCCAGCAGTGGATCTAACTATGGCTACACCTTC
cdr3_aa: CASSGSNYGYTF

clone_size: NA
v_call: TRBV11-2
j_call: TRBJ2-5
d_call: NA
cdr3_nt: TGTGCCAGCAGCTTAGACTTTGGTGAGACCCAGTACTTC
cdr3_aa: CASSLDFGETQYF

clone_size: NA
v_call: TRBV7-3
j_call: TRBJ1-2
d_call: NA
cdr3_nt: TGTGCCAGCAGCTTAGAGACAGGCGTCGGCTACACCTTC
cdr3_aa: CASSLETGVGYTF

clone_size: NA
v_call: TRBV5-6
j_call: TRBJ2-1
d_call: NA
cdr3_nt: TGTGCCAGCAGCCCCGGGGGGCTAGGCAATGAGCAGTTCTTC
cdr3_aa: CASSPGGLGNEQFF

clone_size: NA
v_call: TRBV12-3/TRBV12-4
j_call: TRBJ1-4
d_call: NA
cdr3_nt: TGTGCCAGCAGCGAGGGACTACAGAGTGAAAAACTGTTTTTT
cdr3_aa: CASSEGLQSEKLFF

clone_size: NA
v_call: TRBV6-5
j_call: TRBJ2-5
d_call: NA
cdr3_nt: TGTGCCAGCAGAAGAGGGGGGCAAGAGACCCAGTACTTC
cdr3_aa: CASRRGGQETQYF

clone_size: NA
v_call: TRBV5-6
j_call: TRBJ1-5
d_call: NA
cdr3_nt: TGTGCCAGCAGCTTCTCACTAGCGAGTGTCAATCAGCCCCAGCATTTT
cdr3_aa: CASSFSLASVNQPQHF

clone_size: NA
v_call: TRBV7-6
j_call: TRBJ2-7
d_call: TRBD2
cdr3_nt: TGTGCCAGCAGCCGGACTAGCGAGGGTACCTACGAGCAGTACTTC
cdr3_aa: CASSRTSEGTYEQYF

clone_size: NA
v_call: TRBV4-3
j_call: TRBJ2-1
d_call: NA
cdr3_nt: TGCGCCAGCAGCCAAGATATCTACAGGGTTGGGGAGCAGTTCTTC
cdr3_aa: CASSQDIYRVGEQFF

clone_size: NA
v_call: TRBV6-5
j_call: TRBJ1-1
d_call: NA
cdr3_nt: TGTGCCAGCAGCTCTGACGGCTACACTGAAGCTTTCTTT
cdr3_aa: CASSSDGYTEAFF

clone_size: NA
v_call: TRBV19
j_call: TRBJ1-5
d_call: NA
cdr3_nt: TGTGCCAGTAGTGAGTGGAGGGGTCTTGGGTCGCCCCAGCATTTT
cdr3_aa: CASSEWRGLGSPQHF

clone_size: NA
v_call: TRBV12-3/TRBV12-4
j_call: TRBJ2-7
d_call: NA
cdr3_nt: TGTGCCAGCAGTTTAGGATTTGACGGACCTTTCGAGCAGTACTTC
cdr3_aa: CASSLGFDGPFEQYF

clone_size: NA
v_call: TRBV27
j_call: TRBJ2-2
d_call: NA
cdr3_nt: TGTGCCAGCAGTTTAGGGACCACAGGGATCGGGGAGCTGTTTTTT
cdr3_aa: CASSLGTTGIGELFF

clone_size: NA
v_call: TRBV27
j_call: TRBJ2-7
d_call: NA
cdr3_nt: TGTGCCAGCAGTTTATACGAGCAGTACTTC
cdr3_aa: CASSLYEQYF

clone_size: NA
v_call: TRBV2
j_call: TRBJ2-7
d_call: TRBD2
cdr3_nt: TGTGCCAGCAGTGGGAGCGGGGGGTTCTACGAGCAGTACTTC
cdr3_aa: CASSGSGGFYEQYF

clone_size: NA
v_call: TRBV25-1
j_call: TRBJ2-1
d_call: NA
cdr3_nt: TGTGCCAGCAGCGAAGGTCGGGACCGCGTAGCGGCTACCTACAATGAGCAGTTCTTC
cdr3_aa: CASSEGRDRVAATYNEQFF

clone_size: NA
v_call: TRBV19
j_call: TRBJ2-5
d_call: NA
cdr3_nt: TGTGCCAGTAGTATAGGGAGGGAGACCCAGTACTTC
cdr3_aa: CASSIGRETQYF

clone_size: once
v_call: TRBV10-1
j_call: TRBJ1-1
d_call: NA
cdr3_nt: TGCGCCAGCAGTGACAGGGGACGCGGGGGTAAGAACACTGAAGCTTTCTTT
cdr3_aa: CASSDRGRGGKNTEAFF

clone_size: NA
v_call: TRBV6-1
j_call: TRBJ2-1
d_call: NA
cdr3_nt: TGTGCCAGCAGCGCCGAAGGGGGGACTTCCTACAATGAGCAGTTCTTC
cdr3_aa: CASSAEGGTSYNEQFF

clone_size: NA
v_call: TRBV23-1
j_call: TRBJ2-4
d_call: TRBD2
cdr3_nt: TGCGCCAGCAACACGGCCGGGGGGGATAATATGGACATTCAGTACTTC
cdr3_aa: CASNTAGGDNMDIQYF